The 5 T cell receptor beta chains below come from one sample, sequenced in a study of cytomegalovirus exposure and HLA in healthy donors. Both 60 Vbeta primers and 13 Jbeta primers went into the PCR. This table comes from immunoSEQ multiplex PCR, and its TCRdb copy is limited to in-frame clones, with some not included. The sample includes 100,000 to 150,000 clones, about 85% of them seen just once. Sequencing input: PBMCs. The receptor source for this set is a boy between 10 and 17 years old in good health and CMV-seronegative.

The rearrangement uses TRBV27 and TRBJ2-5; 8 bases line up with TRBD2. Looked up from germline, CDR1 is MNHEY and CDR2 is SMNVEV (reference sequence). Trimming cost V 5 bases and J 2 bases; bases outside gene matches: 10. CDR3 size: 16 residues. CDR3 bases: TGTGCCAGCAGTGACAGGACTAGCCCCCCGCAAGAGACCCAGTACTTC. Its translation is CASSDRTSPPQETQYF.

The chain recombines TRBV10-3 with TRBJ2-7; 7 nucleotides match TRBD2. CDR3 length equals 14 residues. CDR1 and CDR2 (germline): ENHRY, SYGVKD. J was trimmed by 1 base and V by 0 bases; bases with no gene match: 0. The CDR3 loop is CAISESGGSYEQYF. Written as DNA, the CDR3 is TGTGCCATCAGTGAGTCGGGGGGGTCCTACGAGCAGTACTTC.

This clone was seen only a few times. V is TRBV25-1 and J is TRBJ1-5; 10 bases match TRBD1. This CDR3 is 17 amino acids long. The trim removed 5 bases at V and 7 bases at J, leaving 14 bases unmatched. Germline V lookup: CDR1 MGHDK, CDR2 SYGVNS. The CDR3 sequence: CASSKTGGDLSRQPQHF. CDR3 in DNA: TGTGCCAGCAGTAAGACAGGGGGCGACCTTTCTCGGCAGCCCCAGCATTTT.

This clone was observed a handful of times. The rearrangement joins TRBV4-3 to TRBJ1-1, with a possible D match to TRBD1 (5 bases). The V end lost 2 bases, the J end lost 1 base, and 5 bases lay between the germline ends. The CDR3 spans 13 residues. Germline lookup yields CDR1 LGHNA and CDR2 YSLEER. In DNA form, the CDR3 reads TGCGCCAGCAGCCAAACAGGGAACACTGAAGCTTTCTTT. Residues: CASSQTGNTEAFF.

The rearrangement links TRBV27 to TRBJ1-6; no definite D call. This CDR3 is 16 amino acids long. Germline V gene sequence: CDR1 MNHEY, CDR2 SMNVEV (reference sequence). Deletions cut 5 bases from V and 6 bases from J, with 17 bases between. The CDR3 spells CASSLRRGGGNSPLHF. In nucleotides, the CDR3 is TGTGCCAGCAGTCTCCGACGGGGAGGAGGTAATTCACCCCTCCACTTT.